This TCR beta chain appears in the sequencing data of a study of blood T cells in healthy people across ages. CDR1 is SGHRS, CDR2 YFSETQ, per germline. The CDR3 is 10 residues long. Trimming shortened V by 7 bases and J by 10 bases, and 9 bases separated the two germline ends. PCR was performed a second time for roughly 7 to 12 cycles using a sample-barcoded 5' primer and a J-beta primer mix. In TCRdb, the 5' RACE reads were re-called with MiXCR into one record per CDR3 protein. Of some 1,500,000 distinct CDR3 sequences in the sample, about 42% are singletons; the top ten hold about 4%. Sample donors were healthy Caucasian individuals that came from Russia, aged roughly 6 to 95.

Sequences were obtained from blood. The receptor comes from a woman younger than 30 in good health. The chain links TRBV5-1 to TRBJ2-1; D not certain. The DNA of the CDR3 is TGCGCCAGCGGTAGTCAAGAGCAGTTCTTC. It codes for CASGSQEQFF.